Listed below are T cell receptor beta chains from one sample, sequenced in a study of shared clonotypes between healthy human individuals. Libraries were prepared by immunoSEQ multiplex PCR; TCRdb keeps only in-frame clonotypes and omits some of them. This sample has 2 million to 2.5 million clones, with nearly 97% found just once. The specimen sequenced was naive CD4+ T cells sorted from blood. The receptor set was obtained from a man between 18 and 35 years old in good health. Both conserved end residues are part of each CDR3. The D gene is left open where the match is weak. The size of a clone is reported for some rows only, either as once, few or many, or as a class for expanded clones.

clone size | D gene | J gene | V gene | CDR3 DNA | CDR3 protein
- | - | TRBJ1-4 | TRBV5-1 | TGCGCCAGCAGCTTGGAGTGGGATAATGAAAAACTGTTTTTT | CASSLEWDNEKLFF
- | - | TRBJ1-4 | TRBV6-5 | TGTGCCAGCAGTTACTCTACGGGACACGAACTGTTTTTT | CASSYSTGHELFF
- | TRBD1 | TRBJ1-2 | TRBV19 | TGTGCCAGTAGTCCTTCCGGGACAGGATGGTATGGCTACACCTTC | CASSPSGTGWYGYTF
- | TRBD1 | TRBJ1-6 | TRBV7-9 | TGTGCCAGCGCCAGGACAGGGTATAATTCACCCCTCCACTTT | CASARTGYNSPLHF
- | TRBD1 | TRBJ1-2 | TRBV29-1 | TGCAGCGTTTACCAGGGGGCAGGCTATGGCTACACCTTC | CSVYQGAGYGYTF
- | TRBD2 | TRBJ2-5 | TRBV11-3 | TGTGCCAGCAGCTTAGGGGGACTAGGCCTTGTCGGGGAGACCCAGTACTTC | CASSLGGLGLVGETQYF
- | TRBD1 | TRBJ1-1 | TRBV10-3 | TGTGCCATCAGTGAAGGGACAGGACTGCGGTCAAACACTGAAGCTTTCTTT | CAISEGTGLRSNTEAFF
- | - | TRBJ1-1 | TRBV29-1 | TGCAGCGTTGAATCTTTTATGATCTGGACTGAAGCTTTCTTT | CSVESFMIWTEAFF
- | TRBD2 | TRBJ2-3 | TRBV4-3 | TGCGCCAGCAGCCCCGGGAGGGCCCGCACAGATACGCAGTATTTT | CASSPGRARTDTQYF
- | - | TRBJ2-3 | TRBV27 | TGTGCCAGCAGTTTCCGGCAGGGATACACAGATACGCAGTATTTT | CASSFRQGYTDTQYF
- | TRBD2 | TRBJ2-2 | TRBV29-1 | TGCAGCGCCTCTAGCGGGGCCCTATCCGGGGAGCTGTTTTTT | CSASSGALSGELFF
- | - | TRBJ2-1 | TRBV29-1 | TGCAGTTTGAGGGCAGGCTACAATGAGCAGTTCTTC | CSLRAGYNEQFF
- | TRBD2 | TRBJ2-7 | TRBV6-9 | TGTGCCAGCAGTTTCTCCGGGACGACGGGACTAGCGGGGGTGTACGAGCAGTACTTC | CASSFSGTTGLAGVYEQYF
- | TRBD1 | TRBJ1-2 | TRBV29-1 | TGCAGCGTTGGGTGGCAGGGGGCCTATGGCTACACCTTC | CSVGWQGAYGYTF
- | TRBD1 | TRBJ1-1 | TRBV10-2 | TGCGCCAGCAGTGAGTTGCTTCAGTCTTTACAGGGGGACACTGAAGCTTTCTTT | CASSELLQSLQGDTEAFF
- | - | TRBJ2-2 | TRBV5-1 | TGCGCCAGCAGCGTGGAGGGTAGGAACACCGGGGAGCTGTTTTTT | CASSVEGRNTGELFF
- | - | TRBJ1-1 | TRBV2 | TGTGCCAGCAGTGCGGAGAGGGAAACTGAAGCTTTCTTT | CASSAERETEAFF
once | - | TRBJ1-5 | TRBV18 | TGTGCCAGCTCACCCCGGTGGCCCCAGCATTTT | CASSPRWPQHF
- | - | TRBJ2-2 | TRBV19 | TGTGCCAGCCGGGCCGGCATGCAGGCGAACACCGGGGAGCTGTTTTTT | CASRAGMQANTGELFF
- | TRBD2 | TRBJ2-3 | TRBV29-1 | TGCAGCGCCACTACCGGGACTAGCGGGACAGTTTCAGATACGCAGTATTTT | CSATTGTSGTVSDTQYF
- | TRBD1 | TRBJ1-6 | TRBV11-2 | TGTGCCAGCAGTACGGGGACAGTGAAGGTCTCCTATAATTCACCCCTCCACTTT | CASSTGTVKVSYNSPLHF
- | TRBD1 | TRBJ1-5 | TRBV27 | TGTGCCAGCAGTTTAGTCGGGGACAGGGCGTTCAATCAGCCCCAGCATTTT | CASSLVGDRAFNQPQHF
- | - | TRBJ2-1 | TRBV30 | TGTGCCTGGAGTGGCCGTTGGTACGAGCAGTTCTTC | CAWSGRWYEQFF
- | TRBD2 | TRBJ2-2 | TRBV9 | TGTGCCAGCAGCGAGACTAGCGGCGCGAACACCGGGGAGCTGTTTTTT | CASSETSGANTGELFF
once | - | TRBJ2-7 | TRBV30 | TGTGCCGCCTCTTCCAGGAGCTCCTACGAGCAGTACTTC | CAASSRSSYEQYF
- | TRBD1 | TRBJ1-6 | TRBV6-1 | TGTGCCAGCAGGAACAGGGGGCATTCACCCCTCCACTTT | CASRNRGHSPLHF